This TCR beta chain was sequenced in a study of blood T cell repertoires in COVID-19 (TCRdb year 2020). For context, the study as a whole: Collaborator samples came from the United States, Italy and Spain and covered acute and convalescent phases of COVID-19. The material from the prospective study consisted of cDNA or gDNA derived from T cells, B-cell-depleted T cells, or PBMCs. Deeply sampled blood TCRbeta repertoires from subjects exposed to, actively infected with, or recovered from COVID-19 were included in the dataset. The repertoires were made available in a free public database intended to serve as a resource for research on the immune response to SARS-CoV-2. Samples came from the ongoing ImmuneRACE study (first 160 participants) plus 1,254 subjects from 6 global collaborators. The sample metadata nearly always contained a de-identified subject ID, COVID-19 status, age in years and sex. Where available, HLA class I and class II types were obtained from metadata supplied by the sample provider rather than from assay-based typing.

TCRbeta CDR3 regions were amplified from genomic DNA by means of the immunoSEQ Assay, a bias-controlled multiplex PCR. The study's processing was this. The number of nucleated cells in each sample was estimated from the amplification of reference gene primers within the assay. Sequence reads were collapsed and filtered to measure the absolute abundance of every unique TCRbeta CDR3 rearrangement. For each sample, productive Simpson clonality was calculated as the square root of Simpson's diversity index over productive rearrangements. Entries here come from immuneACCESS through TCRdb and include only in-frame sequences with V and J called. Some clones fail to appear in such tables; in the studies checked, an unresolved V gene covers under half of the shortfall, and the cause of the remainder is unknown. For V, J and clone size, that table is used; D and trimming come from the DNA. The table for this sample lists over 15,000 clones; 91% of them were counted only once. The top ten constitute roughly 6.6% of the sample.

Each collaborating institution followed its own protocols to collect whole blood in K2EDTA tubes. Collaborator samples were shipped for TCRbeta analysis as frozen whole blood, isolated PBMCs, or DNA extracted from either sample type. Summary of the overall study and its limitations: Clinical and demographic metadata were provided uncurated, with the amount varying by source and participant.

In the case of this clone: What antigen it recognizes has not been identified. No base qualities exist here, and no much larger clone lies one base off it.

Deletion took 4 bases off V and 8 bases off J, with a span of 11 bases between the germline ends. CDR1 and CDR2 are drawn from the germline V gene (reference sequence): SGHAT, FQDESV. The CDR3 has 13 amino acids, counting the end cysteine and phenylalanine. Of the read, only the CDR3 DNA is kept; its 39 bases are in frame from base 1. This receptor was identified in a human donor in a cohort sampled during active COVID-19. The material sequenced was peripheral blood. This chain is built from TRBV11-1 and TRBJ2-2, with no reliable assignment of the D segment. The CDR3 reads CASSSVARGELFF. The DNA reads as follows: TGTGCCAGCAGCTCCGTCGCTAGGGGGGAGCTGTTTTTT.